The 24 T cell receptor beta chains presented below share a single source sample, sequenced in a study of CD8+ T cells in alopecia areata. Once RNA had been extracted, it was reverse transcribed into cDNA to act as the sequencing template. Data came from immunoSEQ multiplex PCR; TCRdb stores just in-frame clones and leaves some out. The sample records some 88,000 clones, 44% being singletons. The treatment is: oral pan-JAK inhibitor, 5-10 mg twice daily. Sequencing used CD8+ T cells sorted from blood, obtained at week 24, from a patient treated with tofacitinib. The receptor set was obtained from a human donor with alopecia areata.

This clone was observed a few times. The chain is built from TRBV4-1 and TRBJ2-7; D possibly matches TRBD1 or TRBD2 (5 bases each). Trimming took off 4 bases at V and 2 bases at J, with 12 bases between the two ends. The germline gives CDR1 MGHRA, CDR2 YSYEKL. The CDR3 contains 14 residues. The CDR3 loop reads CASSPRDGPYEQYF. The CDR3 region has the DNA TGCGCCAGCAGCCCCCGGGACGGTCCCTACGAGCAGTACTTC.

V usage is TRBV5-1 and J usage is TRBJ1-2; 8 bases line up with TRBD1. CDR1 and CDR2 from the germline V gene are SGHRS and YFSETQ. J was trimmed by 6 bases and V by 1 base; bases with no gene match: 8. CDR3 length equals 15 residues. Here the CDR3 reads CASSLQQGARDGYTF. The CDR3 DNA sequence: TGCGCCAGCAGCTTGCAGCAGGGGGCAAGGGATGGCTACACCTTC.

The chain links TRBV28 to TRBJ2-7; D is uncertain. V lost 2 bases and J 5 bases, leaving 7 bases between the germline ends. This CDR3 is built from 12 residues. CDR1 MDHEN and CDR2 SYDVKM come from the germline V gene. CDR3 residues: CASSLRPNEQYF. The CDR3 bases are TGTGCCAGCAGTTTACGTCCTAACGAGCAGTACTTC. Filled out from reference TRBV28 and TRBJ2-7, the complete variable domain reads DVKVTQSSRYLVKRTGEKVFLECVQDMDHENMFWYRQDPGLGLRLIYFSYDVKMKEKGDIPEGYSVSREKKERFSLILESASTNQTSMYLCASSLRPNEQYFGPGTRLTVT.

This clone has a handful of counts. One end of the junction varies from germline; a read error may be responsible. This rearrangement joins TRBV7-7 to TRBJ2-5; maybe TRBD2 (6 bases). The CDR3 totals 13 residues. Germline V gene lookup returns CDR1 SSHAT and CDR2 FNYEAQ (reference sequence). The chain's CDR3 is CASSLAVQETQYF. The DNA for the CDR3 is TGTGCTAGCAGCTTAGCGGTTCAAGAGACCCAGTACTTC. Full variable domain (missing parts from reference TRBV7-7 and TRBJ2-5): GAGVSQSPRYKVTKRGQDVTLRCDPISSHATLYWYQQALGQGPEFLTYFNYEAQPDKSGLPSDRFSAERPEGSISTLTIQRTEQRDSAMYRCASSLAVQETQYFGPGTRLLVL.

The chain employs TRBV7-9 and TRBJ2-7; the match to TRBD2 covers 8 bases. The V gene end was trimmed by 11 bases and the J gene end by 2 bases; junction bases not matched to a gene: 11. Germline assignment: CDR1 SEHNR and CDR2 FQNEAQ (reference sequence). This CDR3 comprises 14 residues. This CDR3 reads CAAGLAQRPYEQYF. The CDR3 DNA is TGTGCCGCCGGACTAGCCCAACGTCCCTACGAGCAGTACTTC.

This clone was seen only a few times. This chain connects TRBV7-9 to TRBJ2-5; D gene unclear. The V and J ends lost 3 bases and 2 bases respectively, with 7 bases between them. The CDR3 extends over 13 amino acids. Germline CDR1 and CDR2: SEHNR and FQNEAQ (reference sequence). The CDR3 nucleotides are TGTGCCAGCAGCTTCTTGACTCAAGAGACCCAGTACTTC. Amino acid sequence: CASSFLTQETQYF.

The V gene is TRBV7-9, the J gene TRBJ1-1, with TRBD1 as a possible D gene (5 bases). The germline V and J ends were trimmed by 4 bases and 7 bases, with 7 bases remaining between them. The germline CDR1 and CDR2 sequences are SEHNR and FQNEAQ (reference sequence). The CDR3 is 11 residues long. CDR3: CASSWGLEAFF. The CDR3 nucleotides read TGTGCCAGCAGCTGGGGCCTTGAAGCTTTCTTT.

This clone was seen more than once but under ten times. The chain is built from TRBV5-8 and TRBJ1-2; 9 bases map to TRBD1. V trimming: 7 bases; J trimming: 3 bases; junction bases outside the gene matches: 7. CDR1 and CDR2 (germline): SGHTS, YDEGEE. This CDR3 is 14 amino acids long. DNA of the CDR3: TGTGCCAGCGGTCACAGGGGGCTAGACTATGGCTACACCTTC. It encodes CASGHRGLDYGYTF.

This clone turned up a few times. The CDR3 region has the DNA TGTGCCAGCAGCTTGACAGATAGCAATCAGCCCCAGCATTTT. It yields the protein CASSLTDSNQPQHF. The J gene is TRBJ1-5, the V gene TRBV7-9, with D possibly matching TRBD1 (5 bases). Germline V lookup: CDR1 SEHNR, CDR2 FQNEAQ (reference sequence). Trimming shortened V by 3 bases and J by 0 bases, and 6 bases separated the two germline ends. The CDR3 runs 14 residues.

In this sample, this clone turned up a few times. CDR3 amino acids: CASSPLSGGMTDTQYF. CDR3 coding DNA: TGTGCCAGCAGCCCGCTGTCGGGGGGCATGACAGATACGCAGTATTTT. The V and J genes are TRBV9 and TRBJ2-3; a weak D match, TRBD2 (7 bases). This CDR3 region has 16 residues. V was trimmed by 4 bases and J by 3 bases, leaving 18 bases between them. Germline V gene data show CDR1 as SGDLS and CDR2 as YYNGEE.

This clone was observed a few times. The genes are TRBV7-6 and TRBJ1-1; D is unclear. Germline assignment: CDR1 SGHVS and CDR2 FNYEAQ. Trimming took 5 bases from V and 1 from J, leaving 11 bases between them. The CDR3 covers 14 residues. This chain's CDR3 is CASSAPGENTEAFF. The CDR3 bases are TGTGCCAGCAGCGCTCCCGGAGAGAACACTGAAGCTTTCTTT.

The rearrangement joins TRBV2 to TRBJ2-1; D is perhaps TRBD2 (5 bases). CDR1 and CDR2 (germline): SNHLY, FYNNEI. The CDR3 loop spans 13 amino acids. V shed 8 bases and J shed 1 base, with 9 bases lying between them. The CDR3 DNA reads TGTGCCAGCGTCCAGCGGTCCTACAATGAGCAGTTCTTC. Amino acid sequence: CASVQRSYNEQFF.

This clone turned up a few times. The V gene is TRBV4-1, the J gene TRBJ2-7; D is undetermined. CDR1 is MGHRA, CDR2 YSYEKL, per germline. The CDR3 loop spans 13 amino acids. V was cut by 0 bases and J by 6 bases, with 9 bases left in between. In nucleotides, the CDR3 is TGCGCCAGCAGCCAAGATTTCGGCAGCGAGCAGTACTTC. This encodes CASSQDFGSEQYF.

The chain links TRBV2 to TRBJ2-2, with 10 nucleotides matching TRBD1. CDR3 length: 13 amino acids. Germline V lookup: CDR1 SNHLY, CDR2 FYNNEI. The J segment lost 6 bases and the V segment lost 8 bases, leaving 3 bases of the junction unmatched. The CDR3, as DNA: TGTGCCAGCTGGACAGGGGGTGCCGGGGAGCTGTTTTTT. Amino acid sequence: CASWTGGAGELFF.

CDR3 residues: CASAFQGLTGELFF. CDR3 in DNA: TGTGCCAGCGCTTTCCAGGGGCTCACCGGGGAGCTGTTTTTT. The chain has TRBV6-5 and TRBJ2-2, with a possible D match to TRBD1 (6 bases). Germline CDR1 reads MNHEY; CDR2 reads SVGAGI. Trimming removed 8 bases at V and 4 bases at J, with 14 bases between. The CDR3 is 14 residues long.

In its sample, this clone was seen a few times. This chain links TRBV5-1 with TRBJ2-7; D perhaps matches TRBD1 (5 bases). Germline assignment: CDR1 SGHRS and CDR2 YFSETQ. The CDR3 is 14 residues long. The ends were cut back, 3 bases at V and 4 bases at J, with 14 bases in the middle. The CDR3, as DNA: TGCGCCAGCAGCTCGTTTGGGCAGGGATACGAGCAGTACTTC. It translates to CASSSFGQGYEQYF.

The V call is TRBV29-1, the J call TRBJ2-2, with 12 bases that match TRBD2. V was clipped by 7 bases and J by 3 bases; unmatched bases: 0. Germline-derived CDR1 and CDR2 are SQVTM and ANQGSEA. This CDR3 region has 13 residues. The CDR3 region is CSGLAGDTGELFF. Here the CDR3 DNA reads TGCAGCGGACTAGCGGGGGACACCGGGGAGCTGTTTTTT.

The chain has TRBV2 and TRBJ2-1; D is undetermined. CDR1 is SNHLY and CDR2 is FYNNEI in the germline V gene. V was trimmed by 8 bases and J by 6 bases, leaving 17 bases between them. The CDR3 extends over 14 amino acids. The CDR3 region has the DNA TGTGCCAGCGGTGTAGCCAGGTCCCTCAATGAGCAGTTCTTC. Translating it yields CASGVARSLNEQFF.

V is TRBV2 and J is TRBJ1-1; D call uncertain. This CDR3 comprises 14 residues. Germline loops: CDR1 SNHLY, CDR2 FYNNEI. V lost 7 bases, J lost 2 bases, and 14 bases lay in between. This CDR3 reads CASTPTTANTEAFF. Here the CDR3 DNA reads TGTGCCAGCACTCCGACCACGGCTAACACTGAAGCTTTCTTT.

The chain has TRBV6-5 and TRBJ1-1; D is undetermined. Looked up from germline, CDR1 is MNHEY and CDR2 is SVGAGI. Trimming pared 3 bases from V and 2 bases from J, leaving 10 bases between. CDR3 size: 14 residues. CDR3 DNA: TGTGCCAGCAGTTATGGGTCAGAAAACACTGAAGCTTTCTTT. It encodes CASSYGSENTEAFF.

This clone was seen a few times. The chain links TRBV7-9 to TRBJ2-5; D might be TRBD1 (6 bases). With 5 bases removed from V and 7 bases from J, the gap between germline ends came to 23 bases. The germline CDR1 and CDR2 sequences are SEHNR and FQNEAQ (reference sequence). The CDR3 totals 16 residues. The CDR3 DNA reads TGTGCCAGCAGCGCCCCACTAGGGGGAACGGCGGGGACCCAGTACTTC. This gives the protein CASSAPLGGTAGTQYF.

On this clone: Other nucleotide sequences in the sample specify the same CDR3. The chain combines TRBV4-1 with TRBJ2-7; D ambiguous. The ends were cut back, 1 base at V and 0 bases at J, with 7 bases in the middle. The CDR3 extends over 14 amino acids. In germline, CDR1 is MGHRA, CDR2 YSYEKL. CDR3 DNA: TGCGCCAGCAGCCAAGTCGGCAGCTCCTACGAGCAGTACTTC. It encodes CASSQVGSSYEQYF.

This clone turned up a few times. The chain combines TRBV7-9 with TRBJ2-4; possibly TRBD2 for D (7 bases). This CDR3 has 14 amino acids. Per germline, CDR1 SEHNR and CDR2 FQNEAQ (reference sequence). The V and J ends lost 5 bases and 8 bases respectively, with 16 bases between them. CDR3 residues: CASSPGGAKDIQYF. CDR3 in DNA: TGTGCCAGCAGCCCTGGGGGGGCGAAGGACATTCAGTACTTC.

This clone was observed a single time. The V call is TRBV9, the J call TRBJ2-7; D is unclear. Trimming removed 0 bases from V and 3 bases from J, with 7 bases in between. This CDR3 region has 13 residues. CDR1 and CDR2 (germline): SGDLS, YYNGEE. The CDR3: CASSVAENYEQYF. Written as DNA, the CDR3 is TGTGCCAGCAGCGTAGCGGAAAACTACGAGCAGTACTTC.